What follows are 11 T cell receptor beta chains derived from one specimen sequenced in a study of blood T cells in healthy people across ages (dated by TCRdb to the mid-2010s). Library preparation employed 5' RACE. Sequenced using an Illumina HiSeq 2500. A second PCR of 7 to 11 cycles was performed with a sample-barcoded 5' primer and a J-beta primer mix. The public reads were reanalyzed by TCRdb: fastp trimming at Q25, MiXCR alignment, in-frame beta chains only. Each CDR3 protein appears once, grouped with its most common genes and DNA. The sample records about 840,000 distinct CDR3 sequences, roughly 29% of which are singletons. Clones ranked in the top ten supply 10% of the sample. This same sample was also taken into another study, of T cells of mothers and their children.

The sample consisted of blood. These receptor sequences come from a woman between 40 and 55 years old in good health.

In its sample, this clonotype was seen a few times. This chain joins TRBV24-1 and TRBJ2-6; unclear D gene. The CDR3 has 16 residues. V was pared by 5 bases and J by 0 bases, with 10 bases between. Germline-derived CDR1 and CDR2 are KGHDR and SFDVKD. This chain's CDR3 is CATSGSGTSGANVLTF. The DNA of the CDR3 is TGTGCCACCAGTGGCTCAGGAACCTCTGGGGCCAACGTCCTGACTTTC.

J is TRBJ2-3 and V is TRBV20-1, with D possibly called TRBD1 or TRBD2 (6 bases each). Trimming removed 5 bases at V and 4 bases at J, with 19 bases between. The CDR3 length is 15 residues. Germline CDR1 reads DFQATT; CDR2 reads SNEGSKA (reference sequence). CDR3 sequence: CSAVPGAPPPDTQYF. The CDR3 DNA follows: TGCAGTGCTGTCCCGGGGGCTCCCCCCCCAGATACGCAGTATTTT.

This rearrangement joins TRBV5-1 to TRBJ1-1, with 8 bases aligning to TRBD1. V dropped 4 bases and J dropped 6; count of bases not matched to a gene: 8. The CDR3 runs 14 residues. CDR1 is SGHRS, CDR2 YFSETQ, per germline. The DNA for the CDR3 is TGCGCCAGCAGCGTGGACAGGGTGGTATCTGAAGCTTTCTTT. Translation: CASSVDRVVSEAFF.

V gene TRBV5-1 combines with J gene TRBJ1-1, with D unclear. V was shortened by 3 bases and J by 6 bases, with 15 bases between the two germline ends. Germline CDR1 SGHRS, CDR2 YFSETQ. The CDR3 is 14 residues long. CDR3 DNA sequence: TGCGCCAGCAGCTGGCAACGGGAGGGAGCTGAAGCTTTCTTT. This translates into CASSWQREGAEAFF.

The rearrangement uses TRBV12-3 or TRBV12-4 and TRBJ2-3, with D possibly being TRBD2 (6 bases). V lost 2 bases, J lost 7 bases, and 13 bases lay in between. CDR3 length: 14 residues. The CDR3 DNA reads TGTGCCAGCAGTTTACAATTAGGGAGGTATACGCAGTATTTT. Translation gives CASSLQLGRYTQYF.

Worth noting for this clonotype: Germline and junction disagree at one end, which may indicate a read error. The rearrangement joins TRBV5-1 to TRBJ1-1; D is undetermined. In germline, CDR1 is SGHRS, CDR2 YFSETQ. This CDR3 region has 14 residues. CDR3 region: CASSLAGWNTEAFF. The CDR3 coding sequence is TGTGCCAGCAGTTTGGCAGGATGGAACACTGAAGCTTTCTTT.

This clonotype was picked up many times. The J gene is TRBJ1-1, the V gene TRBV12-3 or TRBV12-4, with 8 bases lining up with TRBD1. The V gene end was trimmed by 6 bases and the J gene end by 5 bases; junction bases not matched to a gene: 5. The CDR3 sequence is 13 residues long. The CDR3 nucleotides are TGTGCCAGCAGCTTGACAGGGGAAACTGAAGCTTTCTTT. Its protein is CASSLTGETEAFF.

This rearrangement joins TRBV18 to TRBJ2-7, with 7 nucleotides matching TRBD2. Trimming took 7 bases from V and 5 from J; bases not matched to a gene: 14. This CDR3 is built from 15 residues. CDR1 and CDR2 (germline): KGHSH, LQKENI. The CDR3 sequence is CASLPSGSGVDEQYF. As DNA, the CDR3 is TGTGCCAGCTTACCCTCTGGGAGCGGGGTAGACGAGCAGTACTTC.

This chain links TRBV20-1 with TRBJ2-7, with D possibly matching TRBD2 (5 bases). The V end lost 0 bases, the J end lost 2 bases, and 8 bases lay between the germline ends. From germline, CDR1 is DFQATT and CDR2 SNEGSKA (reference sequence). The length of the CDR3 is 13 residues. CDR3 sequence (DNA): TGCAGTGCTAGAGATTCCGGGGCCTACGAGCAGTACTTC. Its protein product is CSARDSGAYEQYF.

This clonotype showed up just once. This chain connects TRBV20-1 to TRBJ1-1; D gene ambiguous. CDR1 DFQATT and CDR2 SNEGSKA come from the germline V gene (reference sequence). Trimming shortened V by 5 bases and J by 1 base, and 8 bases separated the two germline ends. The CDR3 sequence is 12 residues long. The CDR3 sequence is CSAAQANTEAFF. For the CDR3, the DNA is TGCAGTGCTGCCCAGGCGAACACTGAAGCTTTCTTT.

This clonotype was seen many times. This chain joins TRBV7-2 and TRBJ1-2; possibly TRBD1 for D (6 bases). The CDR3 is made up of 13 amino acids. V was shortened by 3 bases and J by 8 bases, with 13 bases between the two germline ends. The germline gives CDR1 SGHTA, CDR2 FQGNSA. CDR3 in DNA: TGTGCCAGCAGCTTGGCAGGGGCTCGGGGCTACACCTTC. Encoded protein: CASSLAGARGYTF.